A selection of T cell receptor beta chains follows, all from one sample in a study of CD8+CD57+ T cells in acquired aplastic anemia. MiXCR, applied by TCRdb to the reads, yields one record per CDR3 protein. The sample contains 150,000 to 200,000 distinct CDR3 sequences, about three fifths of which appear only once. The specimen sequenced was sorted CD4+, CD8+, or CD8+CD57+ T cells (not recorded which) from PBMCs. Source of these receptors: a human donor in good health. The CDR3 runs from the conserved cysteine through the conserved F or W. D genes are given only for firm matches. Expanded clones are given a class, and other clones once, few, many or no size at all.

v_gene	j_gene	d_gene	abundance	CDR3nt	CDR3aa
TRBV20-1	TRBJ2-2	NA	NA	TGCAGTGCTAGAGATCGGGACTGGAACACCGGGGAGCTGTTTTTT	CSARDRDWNTGELFF
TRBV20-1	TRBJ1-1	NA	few	TGCAGTGCTAGACACGCGGAGGGGACTTTCTTT	CSARHAEGTFF
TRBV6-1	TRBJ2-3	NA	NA	TGTGCCAGCACGGACTACCCCTACACAGATACGCAGTATTTT	CASTDYPYTDTQYF
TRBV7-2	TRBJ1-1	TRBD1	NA	TGTGCCAGCAGCCAACAGAGGCTAGGGGGCATCGGGCTTGAAGCTTTCTTT	CASSQQRLGGIGLEAFF
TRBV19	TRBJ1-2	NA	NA	TGTGCCAGTAGTATAATGGTGGGACGGGGAACTAATGGCTACACCTTC	CASSIMVGRGTNGYTF
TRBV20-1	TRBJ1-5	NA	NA	TGCAGTGCTAGAGCAGGGCCCGGGCCGGGTCAGCCCCAGCATTTT	CSARAGPGPGQPQHF
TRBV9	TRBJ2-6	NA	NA	TGTGCCAGCAGCGTATTAGGTACTGGGGCCAACGTCCTGACTTTC	CASSVLGTGANVLTF
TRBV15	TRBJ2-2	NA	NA	TGTGCCACCAGCAGTAGACAGATCACCGGGGAGCTGTTTTTT	CATSSRQITGELFF
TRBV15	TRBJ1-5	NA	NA	TGTGCCACCAGAACGAGGGGGGACAATCAGCCCCAGCATTTT	CATRTRGDNQPQHF
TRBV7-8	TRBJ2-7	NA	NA	TGTGCCAGCAGCCAGGTGGGGGGCACTCCCGGGTCCTACGAGCAGTACTTC	CASSQVGGTPGSYEQYF
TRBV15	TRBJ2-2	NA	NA	TGTGCCACCAGCAGAGAATTCGGCACGGCAACCGGGGAGCTGTTTTTT	CATSREFGTATGELFF
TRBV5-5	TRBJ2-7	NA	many	TGTGCCAGCAGCTTGGAATCCGGGTATTCCTACGAGCAGTACTTC	CASSLESGYSYEQYF
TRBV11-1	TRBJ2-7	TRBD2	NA	TGTGCCAGCAGCTTATGGGCGGGAGTCGAGCAGTACTTC	CASSLWAGVEQYF
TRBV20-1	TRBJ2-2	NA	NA	TGCAGTGCACCGGGTCCAGTTGGAAACACCGGGGAGCTGTTTTTT	CSAPGPVGNTGELFF
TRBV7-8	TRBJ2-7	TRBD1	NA	TGTGCCAGCAGGGCCAGACAGGGGTCCCACGAGCAGTACTTC	CASRARQGSHEQYF
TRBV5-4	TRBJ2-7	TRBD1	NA	TGTGCCAGCAGCGGAGAGGGACAGGGGCCCTCCTACGAGCAGTACTTC	CASSGEGQGPSYEQYF
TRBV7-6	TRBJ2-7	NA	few	TGTGCCAGCAGCCGTCCATGGGGGGAGCAGTACTTC	CASSRPWGEQYF
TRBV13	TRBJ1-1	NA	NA	TGTGCCAGCACCGATGGGGCCCACGCGAACACCGGGGAAAACACTGAAGCTTTCTTT	CASTDGAHANTGENTEAFF
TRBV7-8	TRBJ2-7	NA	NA	TGTGCCAGCAGCTTGGGGATCCAGTCCGAGCAGTACTTC	CASSLGIQSEQYF
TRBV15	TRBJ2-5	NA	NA	TGTGCCACCAGCAGCCGTCTGGTAGAGACCCAGTACTTC	CATSSRLVETQYF
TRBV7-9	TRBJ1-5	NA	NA	TGTTCCAGCAGCCCCGCAGAGGGTCGCCAGCCCCAGCATTTT	CSSSPAEGRQPQHF
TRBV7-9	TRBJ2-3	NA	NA	TGTGCCAGCATCGGGCGGGAAGGGACAGATACGCAGTATTTT	CASIGREGTDTQYF
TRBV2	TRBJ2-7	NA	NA	TGTGCCAGCAAAGCGGAAACTTACGAGCAGTACTTC	CASKAETYEQYF
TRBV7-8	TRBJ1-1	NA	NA	TGTGCCAGCAGCGCCAATCGGGTCCACACTGAAGCTTTCTTT	CASSANRVHTEAFF
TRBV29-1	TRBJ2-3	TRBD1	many	TGCAGCGCTGTGGACAGGGAGTATGACACAGATACGCAGTATTTT	CSAVDREYDTDTQYF
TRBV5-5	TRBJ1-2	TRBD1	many	TGTGCCAGCAGCCTGGGGACAGGTTACTATGGCTACACCTTC	CASSLGTGYYGYTF
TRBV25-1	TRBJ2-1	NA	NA	TGTGCCAGCAGTGCCGGGTCCCTCACCTACAATGAGCAGTTCTTC	CASSAGSLTYNEQFF
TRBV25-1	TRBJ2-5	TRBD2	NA	TGTGCCAGCAGTGAATCGGGACTACCCCAAGAGACCCAGTACTTC	CASSESGLPQETQYF
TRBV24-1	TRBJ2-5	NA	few	TGTGCCACCAGTGCGCCTGGGAGCGGGACCCAGTACTTC	CATSAPGSGTQYF
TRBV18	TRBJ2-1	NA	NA	TGTGCCAGCTCATCAAGTGACTCCGGGGTAATCAATGAGCAGTTCTTC	CASSSSDSGVINEQFF
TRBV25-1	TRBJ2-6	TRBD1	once	TGTGCCAGCAGCCTGACAGGGCCCGGGGCCAACGTCCTGACTTTC	CASSLTGPGANVLTF
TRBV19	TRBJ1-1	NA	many	TGTGCCAGTAAGGTTTGGAACACTGAAGCTTTCTTT	CASKVWNTEAFF
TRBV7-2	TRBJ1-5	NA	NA	TGTGCCAGCAGCCCTCGAGGCGGTAGCAATCAGCCCCAGCATTTT	CASSPRGGSNQPQHF
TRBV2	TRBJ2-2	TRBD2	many	TGTGCCAGCAGTGAAGAAGTGGGACTAGCGAACACCGGGGAGCTGTTTTTT	CASSEEVGLANTGELFF
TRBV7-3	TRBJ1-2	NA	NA	TGTGCCAGCAGCTTAAACGGGCAACAGAGTGGCTACACCTTC	CASSLNGQQSGYTF
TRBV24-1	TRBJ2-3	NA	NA	TGTGCCACGAAGACGGCAGATACGCAGTATTTT	CATKTADTQYF
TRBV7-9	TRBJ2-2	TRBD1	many	TGTGCCAGCAGCCAACAGGGGGCCGGCGGGGAGCTGTTTTTT	CASSQQGAGGELFF
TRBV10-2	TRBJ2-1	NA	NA	TGCGCCAGCAGTGAGGTAACTCAGTCCTCCTACAATGAGCAGTTCTTC	CASSEVTQSSYNEQFF
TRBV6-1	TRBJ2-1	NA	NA	NA	CASSLGIFWQFF
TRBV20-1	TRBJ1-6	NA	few	TGCAGTGCTAGAGAACCCAGGGGTAGTTCACCCCTCCACTTT	CSAREPRGSSPLHF
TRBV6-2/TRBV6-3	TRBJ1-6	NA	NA	TGTGCCAGCAGCTTTAGTTCACCCCTTCACTTT	CASSFSSPLHF
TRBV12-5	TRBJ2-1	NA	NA	TGTGCTAGTGGACGGACAGTCTGGGATGGGGATGAGCAGTTCTTC	CASGRTVWDGDEQFF
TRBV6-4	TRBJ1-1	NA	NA	TGTGCCAGCAGTTTAGTAGCAGACCCAAATTGGAACACTGAAGCTTTCTTT	CASSLVADPNWNTEAFF
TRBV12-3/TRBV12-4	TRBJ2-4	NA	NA	TGTGCCAGCAGTTTCGGGCAGGGTAGGAACATTCAGTACTTC	CASSFGQGRNIQYF
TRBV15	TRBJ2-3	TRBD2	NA	TGTGCCACCAGCAAAAAGACCCCGGGACTACTGAACACAGATACGCAGTATTTT	CATSKKTPGLLNTDTQYF
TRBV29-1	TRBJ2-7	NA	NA	TGCAGCATCGACGGGGAGTACGGAGGGGACGGTGCATACGAGCAGTACTTC	CSIDGEYGGDGAYEQYF
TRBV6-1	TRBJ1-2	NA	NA	TGTGCCAGCTATTATCAGGGGAGGGTTAGCGGCTACACCTTC	CASYYQGRVSGYTF
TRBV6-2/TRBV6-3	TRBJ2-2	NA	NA	TGTGCCAGCAGTTACTCGGACCGGACTAACACCGGGGAGCTGTTTTTT	CASSYSDRTNTGELFF
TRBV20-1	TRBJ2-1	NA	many	TGCAGTGCTAGACATGCGGGCTCCTACAATGAGCAGTTCTTC	CSARHAGSYNEQFF
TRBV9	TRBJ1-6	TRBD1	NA	TGTGCCAGCAGCCCTCCCGAGGGACAGGGAGGTTCACCCCTCCACTTT	CASSPPEGQGGSPLHF
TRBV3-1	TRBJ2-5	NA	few	TGTGCCAGCAGCCAAGATTTCGGAGAGTACCAAGAGACCCAGTACTTC	CASSQDFGEYQETQYF